The clone carrying this TCR beta chain was seen once. Its antigen is not known. Patients selected for sequencing had displayed CD8+CD57+ cell expansion by flow cytometry. This sample is drawn from a study of CD8+CD57+ T cells in acquired aplastic anemia. Across the whole study: DNA from sorted CD4+ and CD8+ cells averaged around 3.5 ug.

Study results and caveats: Overlap between patients and controls comprised some 31 CD8+ CDR3 sequences. Patients and healthy controls showed no significant CD8+ Simpson's diversity difference.

Investigators profiled TCR beta VDJ and CDR3 from genomic DNA template. TCRdb independently ran MiXCR on the reads; one entry per CDR3 protein. Among about 120,000 distinct CDR3 sequences listed, under 60% were seen once. The sample taken for sequencing was sorted CD4+, CD8+, or CD8+CD57+ T cells (not recorded which) from PBMCs. The sequence derives from a human donor with aplastic anemia.

CDR3 coding DNA: TGTGCCAGCAGGTGGGAGGCCCCATCCTATCAGCCCCAGCATTTT. This encodes CASRWEAPSYQPQHF. The genes are TRBV6-1 and TRBJ1-5, with no clear D. V lost 6 bases and J lost 5, with 17 bases in between. Looked up from germline, CDR1 is MNHNS and CDR2 is SASEGT. This CDR3 has 15 amino acids.